Detailed here is one T cell receptor (beta chain). Through a sample-barcoded 5' primer and a J-beta primer mix, a second PCR was run for roughly 7 to 12 cycles. Via MiXCR, TCRdb re-called the 5' RACE reads, giving one row per CDR3 protein. Found here are some 1,800,000 distinct CDR3 sequences, around 40% of them singletons; the top ten hold roughly 23%. The source of the sample is a study of blood T cells in healthy people across ages. The V gene's germline CDR1 is SEHNR and CDR2 FQNEAQ (reference sequence). The length of the CDR3 is 15 residues. Between the trimmed V and J ends, which lost 3 bases and 1 base, there was a span of 13 bases.

The specimen sequenced was blood. This clonotype was sampled from a human donor in good health. This sequence joins TRBV7-9 and TRBJ2-7, with D tentatively TRBD1 (5 bases). CDR3 DNA: TGTGCCAGCAGCTTTTCCTCGACAGATTCCTACGAGCAGTACTTC. This encodes CASSFSSTDSYEQYF.